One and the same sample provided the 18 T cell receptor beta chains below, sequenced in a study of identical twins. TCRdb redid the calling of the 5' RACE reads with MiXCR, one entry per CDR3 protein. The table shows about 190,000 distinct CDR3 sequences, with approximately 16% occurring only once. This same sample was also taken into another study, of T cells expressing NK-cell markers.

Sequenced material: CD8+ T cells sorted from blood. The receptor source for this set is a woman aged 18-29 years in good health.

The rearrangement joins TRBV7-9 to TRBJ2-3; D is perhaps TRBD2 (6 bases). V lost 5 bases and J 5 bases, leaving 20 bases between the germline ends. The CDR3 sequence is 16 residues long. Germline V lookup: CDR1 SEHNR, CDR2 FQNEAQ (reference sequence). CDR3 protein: CASSPSDGRIGDTQYF. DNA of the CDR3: TGTGCCAGCAGCCCCTCGGACGGGAGAATAGGAGATACGCAGTATTTT.

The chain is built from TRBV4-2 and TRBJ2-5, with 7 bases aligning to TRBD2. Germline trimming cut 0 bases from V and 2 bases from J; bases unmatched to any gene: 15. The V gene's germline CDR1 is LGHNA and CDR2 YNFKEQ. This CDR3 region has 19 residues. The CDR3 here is CASSQEDAGLAEIQETQYF. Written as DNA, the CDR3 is TGTGCCAGCAGCCAAGAGGATGCTGGGCTAGCGGAAATTCAAGAGACCCAGTACTTC.

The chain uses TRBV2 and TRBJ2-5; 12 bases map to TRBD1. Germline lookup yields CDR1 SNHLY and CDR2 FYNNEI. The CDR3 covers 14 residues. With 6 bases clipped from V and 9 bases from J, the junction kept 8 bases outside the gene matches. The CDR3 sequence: CASRSRRDRGPQYF. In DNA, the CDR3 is TGTGCCAGCAGGTCCCGGCGGGACAGGGGGCCCCAGTACTTC.

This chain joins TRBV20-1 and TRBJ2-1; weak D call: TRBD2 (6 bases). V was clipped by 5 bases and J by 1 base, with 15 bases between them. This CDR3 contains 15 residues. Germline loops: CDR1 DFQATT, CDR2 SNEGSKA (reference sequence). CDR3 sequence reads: CSAQFRDSSYNEQFF. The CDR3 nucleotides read TGCAGTGCTCAGTTCCGGGACTCTTCCTACAATGAGCAGTTCTTC.

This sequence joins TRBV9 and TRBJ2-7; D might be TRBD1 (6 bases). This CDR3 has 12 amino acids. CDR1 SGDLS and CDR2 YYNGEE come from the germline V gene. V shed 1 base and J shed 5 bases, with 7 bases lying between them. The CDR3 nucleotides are TGTGCCAGCAGCGTATCAGGGGACGAGCAGTACTTC. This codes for CASSVSGDEQYF.

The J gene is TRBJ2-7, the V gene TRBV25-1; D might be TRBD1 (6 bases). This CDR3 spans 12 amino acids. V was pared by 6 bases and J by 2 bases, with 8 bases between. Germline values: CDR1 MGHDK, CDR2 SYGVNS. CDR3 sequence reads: CASRDRAYEQYF. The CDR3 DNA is TGTGCCAGCAGGGACAGAGCCTACGAGCAGTACTTC.

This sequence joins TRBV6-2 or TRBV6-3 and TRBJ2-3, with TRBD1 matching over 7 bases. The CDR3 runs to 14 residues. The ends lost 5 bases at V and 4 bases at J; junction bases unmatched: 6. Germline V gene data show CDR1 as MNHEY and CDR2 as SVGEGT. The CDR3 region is CASSTDRAADTQYF. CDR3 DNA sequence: TGTGCCAGCAGTACAGACAGGGCAGCAGATACGCAGTATTTT.

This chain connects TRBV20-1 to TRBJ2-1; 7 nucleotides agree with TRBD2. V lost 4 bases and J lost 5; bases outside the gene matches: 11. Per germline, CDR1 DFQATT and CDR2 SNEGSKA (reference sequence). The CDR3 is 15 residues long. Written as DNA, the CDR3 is TGCAGTGCTACGGGGGGACGGGTTCAAGACAATGAGCAGTTCTTC. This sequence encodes CSATGGRVQDNEQFF.

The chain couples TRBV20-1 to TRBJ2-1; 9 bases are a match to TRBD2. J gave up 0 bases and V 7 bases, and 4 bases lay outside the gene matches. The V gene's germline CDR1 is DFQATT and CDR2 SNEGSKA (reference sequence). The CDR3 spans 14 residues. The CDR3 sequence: CSGSGGNSYNEQFF. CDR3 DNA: TGCAGTGGGAGCGGGGGGAACTCCTACAATGAGCAGTTCTTC.

The CDR3: CATTPTPYYEQYF. CDR3 bases: TGTGCCACCACCCCGACGCCGTACTACGAGCAGTACTTC. J is TRBJ2-7 and V is TRBV24-1; D gene uncertain. Germline-derived CDR1 and CDR2 are KGHDR and SFDVKD. V shed 8 bases and J shed 3 bases, with 13 bases lying between them. This CDR3 comprises 13 residues.

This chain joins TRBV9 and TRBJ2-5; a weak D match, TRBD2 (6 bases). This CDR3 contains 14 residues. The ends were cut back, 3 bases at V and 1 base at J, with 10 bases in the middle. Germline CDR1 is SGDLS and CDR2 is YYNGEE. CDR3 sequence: CASSGTGLQETQYF. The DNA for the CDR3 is TGTGCCAGCAGCGGGACGGGACTCCAAGAGACCCAGTACTTC.

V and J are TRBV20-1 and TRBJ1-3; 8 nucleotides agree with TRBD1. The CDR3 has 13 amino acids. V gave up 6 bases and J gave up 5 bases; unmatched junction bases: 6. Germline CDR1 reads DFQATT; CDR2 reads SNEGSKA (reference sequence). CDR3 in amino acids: CSALDRGRNTIYF. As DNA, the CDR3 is TGCAGTGCCCTTGACAGGGGCAGAAACACCATATATTTT.

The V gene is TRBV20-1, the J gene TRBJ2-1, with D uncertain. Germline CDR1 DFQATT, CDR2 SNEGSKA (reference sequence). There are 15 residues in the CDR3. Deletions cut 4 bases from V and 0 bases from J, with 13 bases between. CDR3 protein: CSAKQLGVSYNEQFF. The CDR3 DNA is TGCAGTGCTAAACAACTTGGGGTCTCCTACAATGAGCAGTTCTTC.

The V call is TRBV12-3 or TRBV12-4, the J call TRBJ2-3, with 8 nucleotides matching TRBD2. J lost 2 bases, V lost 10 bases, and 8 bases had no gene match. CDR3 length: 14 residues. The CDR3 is CAIDDGRATDTQYF. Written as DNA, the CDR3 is TGTGCCATTGACGACGGGAGGGCCACAGATACGCAGTATTTT.

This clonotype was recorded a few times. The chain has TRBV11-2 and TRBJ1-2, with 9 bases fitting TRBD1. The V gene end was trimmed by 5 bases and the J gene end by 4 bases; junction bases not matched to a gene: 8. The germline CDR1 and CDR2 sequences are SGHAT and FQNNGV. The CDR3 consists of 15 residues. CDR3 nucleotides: TGTGCCAGCAGCCATACGGGACAGGGCCGCTATGGCTACACCTTC. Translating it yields CASSHTGQGRYGYTF.

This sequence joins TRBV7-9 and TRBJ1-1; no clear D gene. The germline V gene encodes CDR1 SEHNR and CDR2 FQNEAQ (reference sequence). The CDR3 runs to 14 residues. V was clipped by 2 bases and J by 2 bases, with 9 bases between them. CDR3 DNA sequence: TGTGCCAGCAGCTTATTCCCAGACAACACTGAAGCTTTCTTT. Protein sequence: CASSLFPDNTEAFF. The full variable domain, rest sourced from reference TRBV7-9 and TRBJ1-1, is DTGVSQNPRHKITKRGQNVTFRCDPISEHNRLYWYRQTLGQGPEFLTYFQNEAQLEKSRLLSDRFSAERPKGSFSTLEIQRTEQGDSAMYLCASSLFPDNTEAFFGQGTRLTVV.

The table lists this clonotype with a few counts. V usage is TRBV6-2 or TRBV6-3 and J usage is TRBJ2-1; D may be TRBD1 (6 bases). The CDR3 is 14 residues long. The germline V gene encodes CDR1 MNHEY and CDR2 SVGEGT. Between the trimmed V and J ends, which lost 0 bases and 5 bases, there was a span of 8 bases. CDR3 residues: CASSYSGANNEQFF. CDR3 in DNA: TGTGCCAGCAGTTACTCGGGGGCCAACAATGAGCAGTTCTTC.

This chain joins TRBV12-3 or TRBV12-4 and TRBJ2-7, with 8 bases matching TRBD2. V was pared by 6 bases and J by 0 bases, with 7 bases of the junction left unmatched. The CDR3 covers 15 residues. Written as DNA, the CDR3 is TGTGCCAGCAGCGGTACTAGCGGAAACTCCTACGAGCAGTACTTC. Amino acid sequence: CASSGTSGNSYEQYF.